This TCR beta chain stems from a study of blood T cell repertoires in COVID-19 (dated by TCRdb to about 2020). Describing the broader study: The collaborator samples originated in the United States, Italy and Spain and spanned the acute and convalescent phases of COVID-19. Sample metadata almost always included a de-identified subject ID, COVID-19 status, age in years and sex. Where available, HLA class I and class II types were obtained from metadata supplied by the sample provider rather than from assay-based typing. The material from the prospective study consisted of cDNA or gDNA derived from T cells, B-cell-depleted T cells, or PBMCs. Samples were obtained from the ongoing ImmuneRACE study (first 160 participants) and from about 1,300 subjects provided by 6 global collaborators. The repertoires were released in a freely available public database intended as a resource for research on the immune response to SARS-CoV-2. The dataset comprised deeply sampled blood TCRbeta repertoires from subjects exposed to, actively infected with, or recovered from COVID-19.

TCRbeta CDR3 regions were amplified from genomic DNA by means of the immunoSEQ Assay, a bias-controlled multiplex PCR. As for the original processing: The number of nucleated cells in each sample was estimated from the amplification of reference gene primers within the assay. To quantify the absolute abundance of each unique TCRbeta CDR3 rearrangement, sequence reads were collapsed and filtered. For each sample, productive Simpson clonality was calculated as the square root of Simpson's diversity index over productive rearrangements. TCRdb re-hosts the immuneACCESS table, in-frame sequences only. Its copies lack some clones; in the studies checked, an unresolved V gene accounts for under half of them, and the cause for the rest is not known. V and J calls and clone size are copied from that table; D and trimming were computed from the DNA. This sample gives tens of thousands of clones in total; 75% to 80% of them show up just once. Together, the top ten hold around half of the sample.

Findings and caveats that apply to the study as a whole: The quantity of clinical and demographic metadata differed by source and by participant and was supplied without curation.

Compared with germline, V lacks 8 bases and J lacks 4 bases; bases without a gene match: 20. CDR1 and CDR2, per the germline V gene, are SGHTA and FQGNSA. From the cysteine up to the phenylalanine, the CDR3 has a length of 18 residues. Left in the record is the CDR3 DNA by itself, 54 bases read in frame from the first base. About this clone itself: The target of this receptor is not known. No base quality information exists; no much larger clone differs at one position.

Collaborating institutions collected whole blood in K2EDTA tubes following their own protocols. For TCRbeta analysis, collaborators shipped samples as frozen whole blood, isolated PBMCs, or DNA extracted from either of those sample types. The specimen sequenced was peripheral blood. This receptor was obtained from a woman of 80 years or more with acute or convalescent COVID-19. The V and J genes are TRBV7-2 and TRBJ2-5; 9 bases in the middle match TRBD1. The CDR3 region has the sequence CASHLLGTGRWLGETQYF. The nucleotide sequence is given as TGTGCCAGCCATCTACTAGGGACAGGGAGGTGGCTTGGAGAGACCCAGTACTTC.